The rows below give T cell receptor beta chains drawn from one sample of a study of blood T cell repertoires in COVID-19. Generated by immunoSEQ multiplex PCR, the TCRdb table keeps only in-frame clones and is missing some. Of some 400,000 clones listed, 75% to 90% were seen once; the top ten hold 0.95% to 1.2%. The material sequenced was PBMCs or T cells enriched from blood (not recorded which). The receptors originated from a man in his thirties or forties who had recovered from COVID-19. The CDR3 runs from the conserved cysteine through the conserved F or W. Fields, in order: CDR3 protein, V gene, J gene.

CDR3: CASSPPRGGRSTDTQYF
V: TRBV18
J: TRBJ2-3

CDR3: CASSLEGSAYEQYF
V: TRBV7-8
J: TRBJ2-7

CDR3: CASSFQTGGPDTQYF
V: TRBV5-6
J: TRBJ2-3

CDR3: CAWSVYGSVSNQPQHF
V: TRBV30
J: TRBJ1-5

CDR3: CASSPRGAGYNYGYTF
V: TRBV7-8
J: TRBJ1-2

CDR3: CSGWGRGTEAFF
V: TRBV29-1
J: TRBJ1-1

CDR3: CASNKQGNYGYTF
V: TRBV12-3/TRBV12-4
J: TRBJ1-2

CDR3: CASSKARQISTDTQYF
V: TRBV7-9
J: TRBJ2-3

CDR3: CASSTGQVNTEAFF
V: TRBV18
J: TRBJ1-1

CDR3: CASSPQDRGTEAFF
V: TRBV4-1
J: TRBJ1-1

CDR3: CASRFSDTGELFF
V: TRBV9
J: TRBJ2-2

CDR3: CASSITDTLPQHF
V: TRBV28
J: TRBJ1-5

CDR3: CASSTSVAKFF
V: TRBV12-3/TRBV12-4
J: TRBJ2-1

CDR3: CSASDNNQPQHF
V: TRBV20-1
J: TRBJ1-5

CDR3: CASSRSSGYEQYF
V: TRBV6-4
J: TRBJ2-7

CDR3: CSTGGTLNEQFF
V: TRBV29-1
J: TRBJ2-1

CDR3: CASSLLEGQSNQPQHF
V: TRBV7-8
J: TRBJ1-5